Sequencing of this T cell receptor beta chain was carried out in a study of PD-L1 blockade in urothelial cancer. Study overall: Men with urothelial cancer arising in the bladder made up twenty-five of 29 patients.

Clones were sequenced by immunoSEQ multiplex PCR, and TCRdb holds only the in-frame ones, with some missing. In the table there are around 80,000 clones, more than 85% of which are singletons. The CDR3 totals 13 residues. Germline CDR1 is LNHDA and CDR2 is SQIVND (reference sequence). Trimming took 6 bases from V and 10 from J; bases not matched to a gene: 8. Time point: peripheral blood 6 weeks after treatment start. The source is a woman aged 80 or over with urothelial cancer. V gene TRBV19 combines with J gene TRBJ1-4; TRBD1 aligns across 7 bases. The sequences come from PBMCs, collected around atezolizumab (anti-PD-L1) treatment. The CDR3 loop is CASRQTGSGKLFF. DNA for the CDR3: TGTGCCAGTAGACAGACAGGGAGCGGAAAACTGTTTTTT.